Below are 22 T cell receptor beta chains sequenced from a single sample in a study of graft-versus-host responses after intestinal transplantation. For these receptors, no antigen is known. Sequencing was performed with immunoSEQ multiplex PCR; in TCRdb, only in-frame clones are kept and a portion is missing. The repertoire holds about 70,000 clones, 90% seen once, with less than 4.5% in the top ten. This sample comprised unstimulated CD8+ T cells sorted from spleen or lymph node cells, obtained before transplant. The receptors shown here come from a human donor who was the organ donor for an intestinal transplant.

V usage is TRBV27 and J usage is TRBJ2-2; TRBD2 matches at 13 bases. CDR3 length: 16 amino acids. J gave up 8 bases and V 2 bases, and 5 bases lay outside the gene matches. Germline CDR1 reads MNHEY; CDR2 reads SMNVEV (reference sequence). CDR3 region: CASSLTSGGAGGELFF. The CDR3 DNA is TGTGCCAGCAGTTTAACTAGCGGGGGGGCTGGGGGGGAGCTGTTTTTT.

This rearrangement joins TRBV28 to TRBJ2-7, with 9 bases lining up with TRBD1. J was trimmed by 2 bases and V by 7 bases; bases with no gene match: 9. This CDR3 contains 15 residues. Looked up from germline, CDR1 is MDHEN and CDR2 is SYDVKM. For the CDR3, the DNA is TGTGCCAGCAAAAAGGACAGGGGTCTTGCCTACGAGCAGTACGTC. The encoded protein is CASKKDRGLAYEQYV.

J is TRBJ1-6 and V is TRBV4-2; D not resolved. Trimming stripped 1 base from V and 9 bases from J, with 10 bases between. The length of the CDR3 is 14 residues. CDR1 and CDR2 (germline): LGHNA, YNFKEQ. DNA of the CDR3: TGTGCCAGCAGCCAAGGTGGGGAGAGTTCACCCCTCCACTTT. Translated, it gives CASSQGGESSPLHF.

The chain joins TRBV6-5 to TRBJ1-2, with no clear D. The V gene lost 6 bases and the J gene lost 1 base, with 12 bases spanning the gap. Germline CDR1 MNHEY, CDR2 SVGAGI. CDR3 length equals 14 residues. CDR3 DNA sequence: TGTGCCAGCAGCCCGACACATCTTAACTATGGCTACACCTTC. As protein: CASSPTHLNYGYTF.

The rearrangement links TRBV27 to TRBJ1-1, with 7 nucleotides matching TRBD1. The CDR3 totals 13 residues. Trimming at V came to 7 bases and at J to 2 bases, leaving 4 bases not matched to a gene. Per germline, CDR1 MNHEY and CDR2 SMNVEV (reference sequence). The CDR3 DNA follows: TGTGCCAGCAAGGGGGCAGAAAACACTGAAGCTTTCTTT. Protein: CASKGAENTEAFF.

The chain uses TRBV4-1 and TRBJ2-7; 7 nucleotides align to TRBD2. CDR1 and CDR2 from the germline V gene are MGHRA and YSYEKL. This CDR3 spans 14 amino acids. V was clipped by 0 bases and J by 3 bases; unmatched bases: 2. CDR3 nucleotide sequence: TGCGCCAGCAGCCAAGAATCGGGGGGCTACGAGCAGTACGTC. It specifies CASSQESGGYEQYV.

This chain connects TRBV28 to TRBJ1-4; 8 bases align to TRBD1. J was trimmed by 8 bases and V by 2 bases; bases with no gene match: 10. Germline-derived CDR1 and CDR2 are MDHEN and SYDVKM. CDR3 length: 16 amino acids. DNA for the CDR3: TGTGCCAGCAGTTTAAGCGGGACAGGAGCGTGGGAAAAACTGTTTTTT. Protein sequence: CASSLSGTGAWEKLFF.

This rearrangement joins TRBV19 to TRBJ1-5; tentatively, D is TRBD1 (6 bases). The CDR3 totals 13 residues. Germline-derived CDR1 and CDR2 are LNHDA and SQIVND (reference sequence). Trimming pared 8 bases from V and 3 bases from J, leaving 11 bases between. CDR3 region: CASLQGYNQPQHF. CDR3 sequence (DNA): TGTGCCAGTCTACAGGGTTACAATCAGCCCCAGCATTTT. Based on the CDR3 plus reference TRBV19 and TRBJ1-5, the full variable domain is DGGITQSPKYLFRKEGQNVTLSCEQNLNHDAMYWYRQDPGQGLRLIYYSQIVNDFQKGDIAEGYSVSREKKESFPLTVTSAQKNPTAFYLCASLQGYNQPQHFGDGTRLSIL.

V usage is TRBV19 and J usage is TRBJ1-5, with D maybe TRBD1 (5 bases). The CDR3 spans 12 residues. Germline V gene data show CDR1 as LNHDA and CDR2 as SQIVND (reference sequence). V shed 7 bases and J shed 5 bases, with 9 bases lying between them. The CDR3 DNA sequence: TGTGCCAGTACCATAGGGGATCAGCCCCAGCATTTT. Translated, it gives CASTIGDQPQHF. Supplemented by reference TRBV19 and TRBJ1-5, the full variable domain reads DGGITQSPKYLFRKEGQNVTLSCEQNLNHDAMYWYRQDPGQGLRLIYYSQIVNDFQKGDIAEGYSVSREKKESFPLTVTSAQKNPTAFYLCASTIGDQPQHFGDGTRLSIL.

The J gene is TRBJ2-7, the V gene TRBV10-3, with 7 bases lining up with TRBD1. Germline loops: CDR1 ENHRY, CDR2 SYGVKD. V trimming: 10 bases; J trimming: 3 bases; junction bases outside the gene matches: 12. CDR3 length: 14 amino acids. In DNA, the CDR3 is TGTGCCACTCAGCCTGGGACAGAGGTCTACGAGCAGTACGTC. Protein product: CATQPGTEVYEQYV.

The V gene is TRBV30, the J gene TRBJ1-1, with 7 bases fitting TRBD1. Germline loops: CDR1 GTSNPN, CDR2 SVGIG (reference sequence). The CDR3 has 14 residues. The J segment lost 5 bases and the V segment lost 1 base, leaving 7 bases of the junction unmatched. In DNA, the CDR3 is TGTGCCTGGAGTGGTGACAGGGCGGGGACTGAAGCTTTCTTT. Translated, it gives CAWSGDRAGTEAFF.

The genes are TRBV5-1 and TRBJ2-1; 8 bases fit TRBD2. CDR1 and CDR2 from the germline V gene are SGHRS and YFSETQ. This CDR3 comprises 17 residues. V trimming: 4 bases; J trimming: 4 bases; junction bases outside the gene matches: 13. The CDR3: CASSPLVTGGTYNEQFF. In nucleotides, the CDR3 is TGCGCCAGCAGCCCACTAGTCACGGGGGGGACTTACAATGAGCAGTTCTTC.

The CDR3 sequence is CAWVNGQTTYGYTF. The CDR3, as DNA: TGTGCCTGGGTCAATGGACAGACCACCTATGGCTACACCTTC. This chain links TRBV30 with TRBJ1-2, with a weak D call TRBD1 (6 bases). Trimming took off 5 bases at V and 4 bases at J, with 17 bases between the two ends. Germline-derived CDR1 and CDR2 are GTSNPN and SVGIG (reference sequence). This CDR3 is 14 amino acids long.

The sample holds one count of this clone. The chain recombines TRBV5-6 with TRBJ2-7; 11 nucleotides line up with TRBD2. After removal of 4 bases from V and 1 base from J, the junction contained 7 bases not matched to a gene. CDR1 and CDR2 from the germline V gene are SGHDT and YYEEEE. CDR3 length: 16 residues. The chain's CDR3 is CASSLIAGGGSYEQYV. CDR3 DNA: TGTGCCAGCAGCCTAATAGCGGGGGGGGGATCCTACGAGCAGTACGTC.

This clone occurred once. The rearrangement uses TRBV4-1 and TRBJ1-5; perhaps TRBD1 as D (6 bases). The length of the CDR3 is 16 residues. Trimming left V 4 bases short and J 7 bases short, with 20 bases between. Germline assignment: CDR1 MGHRA and CDR2 YSYEKL. CDR3 nucleotides: TGCGCCAGCAGCCCGAGTAGGGGGTTGTGGATACAGCCCCAGCATTTT. Its translation is CASSPSRGLWIQPQHF.

This clone has only one observation. V is TRBV7-8 and J is TRBJ1-2; 9 positions agree with TRBD1. V trimming: 0 bases; J trimming: 7 bases; junction bases outside the gene matches: 3. The CDR3 spans 14 residues. Germline V gene sequence: CDR1 SGHVS, CDR2 FQNEAQ. CDR3 region: CASSLAGTGSGYTF. CDR3 nucleotide sequence: TGTGCCAGCAGCTTAGCTGGGACAGGGAGTGGCTACACCTTC.

The rearrangement links TRBV4-1 to TRBJ1-2; 10 bases line up with TRBD1. The junction had 8 bases not matched to a gene; V was cut back by 4 bases and J by 6 bases. Germline assignment: CDR1 MGHRA and CDR2 YSYEKL. The CDR3 contains 15 residues. CDR3: CASSLTGTGDDGYTF. The CDR3 DNA reads as TGCGCCAGCAGCCTAACCGGGACAGGGGATGATGGCTACACCTTC.

V gene TRBV5-8 combines with J gene TRBJ1-5, with D perhaps TRBD1 (5 bases). The CDR3 spans 14 residues. Trimming removed 2 bases from V and 7 bases from J, with 13 bases in between. Germline values: CDR1 SGHTS, CDR2 YDEGEE. CDR3 bases: TGTGCCAGCAGCTTTCTAGGGTGGGGCCAGCCCCAGCATTTT. It specifies CASSFLGWGQPQHF.

V gene TRBV19 combines with J gene TRBJ1-2; TRBD1 aligns across 7 bases. With 4 bases clipped from V and 7 bases from J, the junction kept 3 bases outside the gene matches. Per the germline V gene, CDR1 is LNHDA and CDR2 is SQIVND (reference sequence). CDR3 size: 12 residues. The CDR3 bases are TGTGCCAGTAGTAGGCCAGGGGGTGGCTACACCTTC. This translates into CASSRPGGGYTF.

The chain couples TRBV7-9 to TRBJ1-2; 9 nucleotides align to TRBD1. CDR3 length: 16 residues. Per germline, CDR1 SEHNR and CDR2 FQNEAQ (reference sequence). J lost 4 bases, V lost 1 base, and 7 bases had no gene match. CDR3: CASSLEDRGFLYGYTF. The CDR3 bases are TGTGCCAGCAGCTTAGAGGACAGGGGCTTTCTCTATGGCTACACCTTC. Filled out from reference TRBV7-9 and TRBJ1-2, the complete variable domain reads DTGVSQNPRHKITKRGQNVTFRCDPISEHNRLYWYRQTLGQGPEFLTYFQNEAQLEKSRLLSDRFSAERPKGSFSTLEIQRTEQGDSAMYLCASSLEDRGFLYGYTFGSGTRLTVV.

This chain connects TRBV4-2 to TRBJ2-1, with TRBD2 as a possible D gene (7 bases). V was cut by 0 bases and J by 6 bases, with 15 bases left in between. CDR1 is LGHNA, CDR2 YNFKEQ, per germline. This CDR3 spans 16 amino acids. The DNA of the CDR3 is TGTGCCAGCAGCCAAGACAGGGGAGGGTTTGGCAATGAGCAGTTCTTC. Amino acid sequence: CASSQDRGGFGNEQFF.

The chain recombines TRBV5-1 with TRBJ2-3; TRBD2 matches 11 bases. Germline V CDR1 and CDR2: SGHRS, YFSETQ. Losses at the gene ends were 0 bases for V and 2 bases for J; bases not matched to a gene: 8. The CDR3 has 18 residues. CDR3 residues: CASSLVGGLAVVTDTQYF. DNA for the CDR3: TGCGCCAGCAGCTTGGTAGGGGGACTAGCGGTGGTCACAGATACGCAGTATTTT.